The table lists the clone carrying this T cell receptor beta chain with a few counts. Its antigen is still unknown. This entry comes from a study of T cells in localized non-small cell lung cancer. Findings and limits, study-wide: Adjacent lung tissue had a median about 60 of the top 100 clones found in the tumor. It was uninvolved adjacent lung that showed the highest T cell clonality, exceeding tumor.

Clones were read by immunoSEQ multiplex PCR, and TCRdb kept only the in-frame ones, dropping some. The sample contains about 2,800 clones, approximately 23% of which appear only once. Here the sequenced sample was normal lung tissue next to the tumor, taken before any cancer treatment. The sequence came from a woman aged 35-70 years with stage I lung adenocarcinoma.

The CDR3, as DNA: TGTGCCAGCAGCTTAGGACTAGCGGGAACCGGGCCCACAGATACGCAGTATTTT. This translates into CASSLGLAGTGPTDTQYF. V and J are TRBV11-3 and TRBJ2-3; 11 nucleotides line up with TRBD2. The CDR3 contains 18 residues. V lost 1 base to trimming and J lost 2 bases; unmatched junction nucleotides: 8. Looked up from germline, CDR1 is SGHNT and CDR2 is YENEEA.